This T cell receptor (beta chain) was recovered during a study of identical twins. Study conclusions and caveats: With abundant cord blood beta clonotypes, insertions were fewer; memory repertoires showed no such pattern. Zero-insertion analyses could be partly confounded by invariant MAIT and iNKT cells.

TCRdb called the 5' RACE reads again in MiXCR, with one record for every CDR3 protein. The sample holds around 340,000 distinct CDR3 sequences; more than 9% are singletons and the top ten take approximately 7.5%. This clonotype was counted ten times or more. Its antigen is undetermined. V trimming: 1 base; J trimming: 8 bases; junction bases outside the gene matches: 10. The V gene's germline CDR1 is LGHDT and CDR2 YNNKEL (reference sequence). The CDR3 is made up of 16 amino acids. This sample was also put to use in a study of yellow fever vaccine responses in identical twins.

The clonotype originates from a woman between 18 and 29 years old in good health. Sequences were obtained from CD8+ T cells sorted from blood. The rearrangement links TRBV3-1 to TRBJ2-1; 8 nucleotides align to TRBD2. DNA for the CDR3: TGTGCCAGCAGCCAAGTCGGGGCTAGCGGGCTCGATGAGCAGTTCTTC. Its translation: CASSQVGASGLDEQFF.